This TCR beta chain was documented in a study of cytomegalovirus exposure and HLA in healthy donors. About the research overall: From donors who were HLA-typed, an early data release held 70 million to 90 million unique TCRs.

From germline, CDR1 is SGHNT and CDR2 YYREEE (reference sequence). The junction had 6 bases not matched to a gene; V was cut back by 2 bases and J by 3 bases. CDR3 size: 15 residues. Overall study results and limits: A previous analysis found most TCR beta V segments productive roughly 90% or roughly 30% of the time.

A word on this clone: Its antigen is unidentified.

Use of 60 Vbeta and 13 Jbeta primers characterized the PCR. Under the authors' procedure: Roughly 11 million of the roughly 80 million unique TCR beta chains counted in a later analysis were shared. This table comes from immunoSEQ multiplex PCR, and its TCRdb copy is limited to in-frame clones, with some not included. V, J and clone size are taken as reported in that table, and D and trimming were inferred from the DNA itself. The table has over 200,000 clones, over 80% seen once. Unrecorded immune exposures were likely, despite nominal health at sampling. The sample comprised PBMCs. This sequence joins TRBV5-4 and TRBJ2-3; TRBD1 matches 7 bases. This clonotype originated in a woman aged 40 to 50 in good health and CMV-seropositive. In nucleotides, the CDR3 is TGTGCCAGCAGCTTATGGGACAGTGGAACAGATACGCAGTATTTT. It specifies CASSLWDSGTDTQYF.